Listed below are T cell receptor beta chains from one sample, sequenced in a study of breast tumors, draining lymph nodes, adjacent tissues. TCRdb recomputed calls from the multiplex PCR reads with MiXCR, one row per CDR3 protein. The top ten hold approximately 13% of the sample, which has around 25,000 distinct CDR3 sequences, around 25% seen once. The specimen was breast tumor tissue. The receptors stem from a female donor with breast cancer. Some clones in this sample may be carry-over from other donors' samples. Each CDR3 is given with its conserved first and last residue. The order of the fields is clone size, V gene, J gene, D gene, CDR3 protein, CDR3 DNA. D genes are given only for firm matches. Clone size is stated in some rows and not others, as once, few, many or a class when expanded.

few	TRBV28	TRBJ1-4	TRBD1	CASSSGGQGAREKLFF	TGTGCCAGCAGTTCCGGTGGACAGGGGGCCCGTGAAAAACTGTTTTTT
medium-sized	TRBV29-1	TRBJ2-1	NA	CSVFTTTNNEQFF	TGCAGCGTTTTTACGACGACGAACAATGAGCAGTTCTTC
many	TRBV7-8	TRBJ2-2	TRBD2	CASRPSGRAGVAGELFF	TGTGCCAGCAGGCCTAGCGGGAGGGCCGGTGTGGCCGGGGAGCTGTTTTTT
NA	TRBV25-1	TRBJ1-2	TRBD1	CANRGQGRNYGYTF	TGTGCCAACAGAGGACAGGGGAGGAACTATGGCTACACCTTC
NA	TRBV27	TRBJ2-1	TRBD1	CASSLEGQNNEQFF	TGTGCCAGCAGTTTAGAGGGACAGAACAATGAGCAGTTCTTC
many	TRBV11-2	TRBJ2-1	TRBD2	CASSLGLGGRARNEQFF	TGTGCCAGCAGCTTAGGACTTGGCGGGAGGGCCAGGAATGAGCAGTTCTTC
many	TRBV4-2	TRBJ2-4	NA	CASSQVLRENIQYF	TGTGCCAGCAGCCAAGTCCTGCGGGAAAACATTCAGTACTTC
many	TRBV29-1	TRBJ2-1	NA	CSVPSRRPRSSYNEQFF	TGCAGCGTCCCCTCCCGGCGACCCAGAAGCTCCTACAATGAGCAGTTCTTC
once	TRBV2	TRBJ2-7	NA	CASSGDNFSYEQYF	TGTGCCAGCAGTGGGGACAACTTTTCCTACGAGCAGTACTTC
many	TRBV6-5	TRBJ1-5	NA	CASSDSPSQPQHF	TGTGCCAGCAGTGACTCTCCCAGCCAGCCCCAGCATTTT
many	TRBV11-3	TRBJ2-1	NA	CASSLGSANEQFF	TGTGCCAGCAGCTTAGGATCTGCCAATGAGCAGTTCTTC
many	TRBV12-3/TRBV12-4	TRBJ2-3	NA	CASSQGTPPGGTQYF	TGTGCCAGCAGCCAAGGGACACCCCCGGGCGGTACGCAGTATTTT
few	TRBV7-9	TRBJ2-4	TRBD1	CASSSTGTVKNIQYF	TGTGCCAGCAGCTCAACCGGGACAGTAAAAAACATTCAGTACTTC
many	TRBV27	TRBJ2-3	TRBD2	CASSPGLVSDTQYF	TGTGCCAGCAGTCCGGGACTAGTATCAGATACGCAGTATTTT
NA	TRBV2	TRBJ2-1	TRBD2	CASRTGTNNEQFF	TGTGCCAGCAGGACCGGGACTAACAATGAGCAGTTCTTC
NA	TRBV5-5	TRBJ1-2	NA	CAREEGSTRIYGYTF	TGTGCTAGAGAAGAGGGGAGTACGAGGATCTATGGCTACACCTTC
many	TRBV6-5	TRBJ2-3	TRBD2	CASRDTSGSTDTQYF	TGTGCCAGCAGAGACACTAGCGGTAGCACAGATACGCAGTATTTT
NA	TRBV10-2	TRBJ1-1	TRBD1	CASSGQGATEAFF	TGCGCCAGCAGTGGACAGGGGGCCACTGAAGCTTTCTTT
many	TRBV7-9	TRBJ2-7	NA	CASSSKGLSYEQYF	TGTGCCAGCAGCTCTAAGGGGCTCTCCTACGAGCAGTACTTC
many	TRBV7-9	TRBJ2-3	NA	CASTPGVSWADTQYF	TGTGCCAGCACCCCCGGAGTTTCGTGGGCAGATACGCAGTATTTT
many	TRBV10-2	TRBJ2-6	TRBD2	CASSEMASGPSGANVLTF	TGCGCCAGCAGTGAGATGGCTAGCGGGCCGTCTGGGGCCAACGTCCTGACTTTC
many	TRBV19	TRBJ1-4	NA	CASKSEWEHEKLFF	TGTGCCTCCAAGTCTGAGTGGGAGCACGAAAAACTGTTTTTT
many	TRBV2	TRBJ2-5	TRBD2	CASRSPWGLGGETQYF	TGTGCCAGCAGGTCCCCCTGGGGTCTGGGAGGGGAGACCCAGTACTTC
once	TRBV18	TRBJ2-6	NA	CASSQNYRMGNVLTF	TGTGCCAGCTCACAAAATTACAGGATGGGCAACGTCCTGACTTTC
NA	TRBV29-1	TRBJ1-2	NA	CSVVGSYGYTF	TGCAGCGTTGTAGGGAGCTATGGCTACACCTTC
NA	TRBV7-2	TRBJ2-4	NA	CASSPRRRSIQYF	TGTGCCAGCAGCCCTAGACGGAGGAGCATTCAGTACTTC
many	TRBV28	TRBJ2-5	TRBD1	CASSLWDSLRQETQYF	TGTGCCAGCAGCTTATGGGACAGCCTCCGCCAAGAGACCCAGTACTTC
many	TRBV20-1	TRBJ2-1	TRBD1	CSARDRVNNEQFF	TGCAGTGCCCGGGACAGGGTAAACAATGAGCAGTTCTTC
many	TRBV29-1	TRBJ2-7	TRBD2	CSVEWTSGSYEQYF	TGCAGCGTTGAGTGGACTAGCGGGAGTTACGAGCAGTACTTC
NA	TRBV28	TRBJ2-3	TRBD1	CASYDRQGRTDTQYF	TGTGCCAGCTATGACCGACAGGGACGCACAGATACGCAGTATTTT
many	TRBV7-9	TRBJ2-1	NA	CASSFLQGGGSNEQFF	TGTGCCAGCAGCTTCCTACAGGGAGGGGGGTCGAATGAGCAGTTCTTC
NA	TRBV5-1	TRBJ1-2	NA	CASSFQGLDYGYTF	TGCGCCAGCAGCTTCCAAGGGCTCGACTATGGCTACACCTTC
many	TRBV6-6	TRBJ2-5	NA	CASSYYREETQYF	TGTGCCAGCAGTTACTACAGGGAAGAGACCCAGTACTTC
many	TRBV11-2	TRBJ2-7	NA	CASRVINEQYF	TGTGCCAGCAGGGTCATAAACGAGCAGTACTTC
many	TRBV6-6	TRBJ2-7	NA	CASSREDRLGEQYF	TGTGCCAGCAGTCGGGAAGACAGGTTGGGCGAGCAGTACTTC
medium-sized	TRBV29-1	TRBJ2-1	TRBD1	CSVDDRGRVGRNEQFF	TGCAGCGTTGATGACAGGGGGCGGGTTGGGCGAAATGAGCAGTTCTTC
many	TRBV5-1	TRBJ2-3	TRBD1	CASSLGGTATDTQYF	TGCGCCAGCAGCTTGGGAGGGACAGCCACAGATACGCAGTATTTT
many	TRBV2	TRBJ2-5	NA	CASSVRHQETQYF	TGTGCCAGCAGTGTACGGCATCAAGAGACCCAGTACTTC
medium-sized	TRBV15	TRBJ1-4	NA	CATSRVGKYNEKLFF	TGTGCCACCAGCAGAGTAGGAAAGTATAATGAAAAACTGTTTTTT
many	TRBV2	TRBJ2-1	TRBD2	CASSETSGSSYNEQFF	TGTGCCAGCAGTGAAACTAGCGGGAGCTCCTACAATGAGCAGTTCTTC
many	TRBV28	TRBJ1-2	TRBD1	CASSPLLGQGDYGYTF	TGTGCCAGCAGTCCCCTTCTCGGACAGGGTGACTATGGCTACACCTTC
large	TRBV7-9	TRBJ2-1	NA	CASSGGYNEQFF	TGTGCCAGCAGCGGCGGATACAATGAGCAGTTCTTC